The 16 T cell receptor beta chains below all came from one sample that was sequenced in a study of radiotherapy plus CTLA-4 blockade in lung cancer. Sequencing used immunoSEQ multiplex PCR; TCRdb keeps in-frame clones, though not all of them. The sample lists tens of thousands of clones; about 86% were seen once. Sample: peripheral blood, taken from a patient treated with radiotherapy plus ipilimumab. These receptors were collected from a human donor with non-small cell lung cancer whose response to radiotherapy plus ipilimumab could not be evaluated.

The count of this clone is one. The sample has other DNA sequences that encode this CDR3 too. The chain couples TRBV27 to TRBJ1-5; D may be TRBD1 (5 bases). V dropped 3 bases and J dropped 5 bases, with 8 bases sitting between them. This CDR3 contains 13 residues. Germline V gene data show CDR1 as MNHEY and CDR2 as SMNVEV (reference sequence). The chain's CDR3 is CASSLQGDQPQHF. As DNA, the CDR3 is TGTGCCAGCAGTTTGCAAGGGGATCAGCCCCAGCATTTT.

The CDR3 nucleotides read TGTGCCAGCAGTCGCGGCGGGACAGGCAACCAAGAGACCCAGTACTTC. Translation: CASSRGGTGNQETQYF. The chain joins TRBV5-4 to TRBJ2-5, with 8 bases matching TRBD1. V trimming: 5 bases; J trimming: 0 bases; junction bases outside the gene matches: 9. Germline V gene lookup returns CDR1 SGHNT and CDR2 YYREEE (reference sequence). The CDR3 is 16 amino acids.

V usage is TRBV12-2 and J usage is TRBJ2-7; whether TRBD2, the table's D call, matches the DNA was not checked. TRBV12-2 is reported as a pseudogene. The CDR3 is 15 residues long. The CDR3: CASRLGVSVWVKQYF. The CDR3 nucleotides read TGTGCAAGTCGCTTAGGGGTTAGCGTGTGGGTGAAGCAGTACTTC.

The chain joins TRBV5-4 to TRBJ1-6, with 9 bases fitting TRBD1. The CDR3 totals 16 residues. Germline V CDR1 and CDR2: SGHNT, YYREEE (reference sequence). V was pared by 3 bases and J by 9 bases, with 10 bases of the junction left unmatched. CDR3 in amino acids: CASSSTGGAGPSPLHF. The CDR3 nucleotides read TGTGCCAGCAGCTCCACAGGGGGCGCCGGTCCTTCACCCCTCCACTTT.

The V call is TRBV19, the J call TRBJ1-1; TRBD1 aligns across 10 bases. The V segment lost 5 bases and the J segment 5 bases; nucleotides outside the gene matches: 5. CDR3 length: 14 amino acids. CDR1 is LNHDA, CDR2 SQIVND, per germline (reference sequence). CDR3 nucleotide sequence: TGTGCCAGTAGTGGAGACAGGGGGCAGACTGAAGCTTTCTTT. It is translated as CASSGDRGQTEAFF.

This clone was seen more than once but under ten times. The V and J genes are TRBV19 and TRBJ2-7, with D tentatively TRBD1 (5 bases). V was cut by 4 bases and J by 2 bases, with 9 bases left in between. The CDR3 spans 13 residues. Germline V gives CDR1 LNHDA, CDR2 SQIVND (reference sequence). The DNA of the CDR3 is TGTGCCAGTAGTAGACAGTATACCTACGAGCAGTACTTC. This encodes CASSRQYTYEQYF.

The chain's CDR3 is CASSQVGLAGREYF. The CDR3 DNA is TGCGCCAGCAGCCAAGTCGGACTAGCGGGGCGGGAGTACTTC. The rearrangement uses TRBV4-1 and TRBJ2-5; 12 bases agree with TRBD2. The V segment lost 1 base and the J segment 12 bases; nucleotides outside the gene matches: 6. The CDR3 runs 14 residues. The germline gives CDR1 MGHRA, CDR2 YSYEKL.

The chain employs TRBV4-1 and TRBJ2-7; no clear D gene. V was shortened by 6 bases and J by 0 bases, with 12 bases between the two germline ends. Germline loops: CDR1 MGHRA, CDR2 YSYEKL. The CDR3 is 14 residues long. The CDR3 reads CASSWARPSYEQYF. CDR3 in DNA: TGCGCCAGCAGTTGGGCCCGGCCCTCCTACGAGCAGTACTTC.

The chain links TRBV14 to TRBJ2-3; possibly TRBD1 for D (6 bases). The CDR3 extends over 15 amino acids. Looked up from germline, CDR1 is SGHDN and CDR2 is FVKESK. The ends were cut back, 4 bases at V and 9 bases at J, with 20 bases in the middle. The CDR3 DNA sequence: TGTGCCAGCAGCCCCACCCCCACCGGACAGCGAACGCAGTATTTT. This encodes CASSPTPTGQRTQYF.

This clone was seen once. The chain uses TRBV5-4 and TRBJ2-1; D remains ambiguous. V lost 4 bases and J 0 bases, leaving 8 bases between the germline ends. Per germline, CDR1 SGHNT and CDR2 YYREEE (reference sequence). The CDR3 has 14 amino acids. The CDR3 loop reads CASSPGSSYNEQFF. The CDR3 bases are TGTGCCAGCAGCCCAGGAAGCTCCTACAATGAGCAGTTCTTC.

This chain joins TRBV11-3 and TRBJ2-1; 9 positions match TRBD2. With V trimmed by 1 base and J by 6 bases, 10 bases remained unmatched. The CDR3 loop spans 17 amino acids. Germline loops: CDR1 SGHNT, CDR2 YENEEA. CDR3 nucleotides: TGTGCCAGCAGCTTAGGCGGGGGGACTAGCTTTGGCAATGAGCAGTTCTTC. Translated: CASSLGGGTSFGNEQFF.

Only one count was recorded for this clone. The V call is TRBV5-4, the J call TRBJ2-3; 8 bases are a match to TRBD2. Germline CDR1 and CDR2: SGHNT and YYREEE (reference sequence). The CDR3 extends over 14 amino acids. The ends lost 4 bases at V and 4 bases at J; junction bases unmatched: 5. CDR3 nucleotides: TGTGCCAGCAGCCCCGGGGGGGCCGCAGATACGCAGTATTTT. Its translation is CASSPGGAADTQYF.

The chain links TRBV2 to TRBJ2-7, with 10 bases identical to TRBD1. Looked up from germline, CDR1 is SNHLY and CDR2 is FYNNEI. The CDR3 length is 11 residues. With V trimmed by 9 bases and J by 5 bases, 1 base remained unmatched. The DNA of the CDR3 is TGTGCCAGGGACAGGGGGAACGAGCAGTACTTC. The encoded protein is CARDRGNEQYF.

This clone was seen only a few times. At one of its ends the junction is not consistent with the germline gene, which may arise from a read error. The chain has TRBV5-6 and TRBJ2-5; D not resolved. The CDR3 consists of 14 residues. Germline CDR1 is SGHDT and CDR2 is YYEEEE. CDR3 in DNA: TGTGCAAGCAGCTTGTCCCGATTTGGTCTCGGCCAGTACTTC. This translates into CASSLSRFGLGQYF. Based on the CDR3 plus reference TRBV5-6 and TRBJ2-5, the full variable domain is DAGVTQSPTHLIKTRGQQVTLRCSPKSGHDTVSWYQQALGQGPQFIFQYYEEEERQRGNFPDRFSGHQFPNYSSELNVNALLLGDSALYLCASSLSRFGLGQYFGPGTRLLVL.

The chain recombines TRBV28 with TRBJ1-1, with D unresolved. There are 16 residues in the CDR3. From germline, CDR1 is MDHEN and CDR2 SYDVKM. Trimming stripped 2 bases from V and 0 bases from J, with 13 bases between. CDR3 coding DNA: TGTGCCAGCAGTTTAGGCAGGCTTTTCATGAACACTGAAGCTTTCTTT. Amino acids: CASSLGRLFMNTEAFF. Full variable domain (missing parts from reference TRBV28 and TRBJ1-1): DVKVTQSSRYLVKRTGEKVFLECVQDMDHENMFWYRQDPGLGLRLIYFSYDVKMKEKGDIPEGYSVSREKKERFSLILESASTNQTSMYLCASSLGRLFMNTEAFFGQGTRLTVV.

The chain combines TRBV5-1 with TRBJ2-6; D is perhaps TRBD1 (5 bases). CDR3 length equals 17 residues. The germline gives CDR1 SGHRS, CDR2 YFSETQ. The V gene lost 3 bases and the J gene lost 0 bases, with 13 bases spanning the gap. The CDR3 here is CASSWRTFSSGANVLTF. The CDR3 DNA reads TGCGCCAGCAGCTGGCGGACATTCTCCTCTGGGGCCAACGTCCTGACTTTC.